This TCR beta chain was observed in a study of vaccination effects on CD4 cells after COVID-19. Study-level findings and limits: Researchers reported few convalescent patients and no early post-infection timepoints in the study. Marked clonal contraction of both clone types appeared late after vaccination.

Details on this clone: Its antigen is unknown.

Only in-frame clones appear in the TCRdb table, and some are missing; sequencing was by immunoSEQ multiplex PCR. The sample holds 25,000 to 35,000 clones; under 85% are singletons and the top ten take approximately 29%. Sequencing in the ViraFEST assay came after antigen-specific CD4+ T cells had been expanded with viral peptide pools, which were used to stimulate PBMC. Culture lasted about ten days before CD4+ T cell isolation. Having tested negative for nucleocapsid antibodies, the vaccine recipients showed no prior SARS-CoV-2 infection. PBMC cultures contained around 2 million cells per well, 7.5 to 10 IU/ml IL-2 and around 9.3 ug/ml peptides. On day 3 and again on day 7, half the medium was replaced with IL-2 medium. CDR3 length: 14 amino acids. In germline, CDR1 is GTSNPN, CDR2 SVGIG (reference sequence). Trimming took 3 bases from V and 6 from J, leaving 17 bases between them.

The clonotype comes from a human donor who received a COVID-19 vaccine. Specimen: CD4+ T cells from PBMCs cultured with SARS-CoV-2 spike peptides, collected before COVID-19 vaccination. The genes are TRBV30 and TRBJ1-2, with D tentatively TRBD1 (5 bases). For the CDR3, the DNA is TGTGCCTGGAGACCCGGGGCGGCCTCGGATGGCTACACCTTC. It yields the protein CAWRPGAASDGYTF.